The clone carrying this TCR beta chain was seen a single time. V gave up 2 bases and J gave up 5 bases; unmatched junction bases: 4. CDR1 is SGHRS and CDR2 is YFSETQ in the germline V gene. The CDR3 totals 14 residues. This entry belongs to a study of shared clonotypes between healthy human individuals. Using immunoSEQ multiplex PCR, the repertoire was profiled, and TCRdb retains in-frame clones only, with some absent. The sample carries over 2 million clones, approximately 94% recorded once. Naivety among CD8 cells was defined by CD45RO negativity and positive CCR7 selection, thereby excluding terminally differentiated effector memory CD45RA+ cells.

The chain carries TRBV5-1 and TRBJ1-1; 9 bases are a match to TRBD1. This sequence originates from a man aged 18 to 29 in good health. Specimen: naive CD8+ T cells sorted from blood. The CDR3 is CASSLQGARTEAFF. CDR3 nucleotides: TGCGCCAGCAGCTTACAGGGGGCAAGGACTGAAGCTTTCTTT.